Listed here is a single TCR beta chain. Its antigen remains unidentified. One entry per CDR3 protein results from TCRdb running MiXCR on the RACE reads. The repertoire consists of nearly 95,000 distinct CDR3 sequences, with approximately 11% occurring once and the leading ten covering more than 2%. Germline assignment: CDR1 KGHDR and CDR2 SFDVKD. CDR3 length equals 16 residues. V lost 3 bases to trimming and J lost 3 bases; unmatched junction nucleotides: 6. This sample was included in a study of human T cells and chemical hapten exposure. Points from the study as a whole: Counts of TCRs above 1 in 1000 frequency stayed unchanged with DPC sensitization. PT1 expanded TCR numbers tracked positively with patch test score.

Stated time point: patch test 2, 6 weeks after DPC sensitization. This sample's treatment: therapeutic diphenylcyclopropenone sensitization with weekly scalp DPC. The specimen was whole blood, collected in connection with sensitization to the hapten diphenylcyclopropenone (DPC). The chain carries TRBV24-1 and TRBJ2-3; 9 positions agree with TRBD1. The receptor's source is a man aged 35-49 years with alopecia areata. Some clones in this sample may be carry-over from other donors' samples. CDR3 amino acids: CATSDNIGTGTDTQYF. The CDR3 coding sequence is TGTGCCACCAGTGATAACATCGGGACAGGGACAGATACGCAGTATTTT.